These T cell receptor beta chains were read from a single sample in a study of blood T cell repertoires in COVID-19. The table came from immunoSEQ multiplex PCR; TCRdb's copy has only in-frame clones and leaves some out. This repertoire shows about 320,000 clones, about 89% found once; its top ten account for roughly 5.3%. Sequencing was done on a sample of PBMCs or T cells enriched from blood (not recorded which). These receptors were taken from a man aged 60 to 75 who had recovered from COVID-19. Both conserved end residues are trimmed from each CDR3. Rows may omit the clone size; those that give it use once, few, many or a size class.

CDR3 protein: ASSAQRNTEAF
V gene: TRBV4-3
clone size: .
J gene: TRBJ1-1

CDR3 protein: SGTLRNYGYT
V gene: TRBV29-1
clone size: .
J gene: TRBJ1-2

CDR3 protein: ASSLGLNSPTDTQY
V gene: TRBV28
clone size: .
J gene: TRBJ2-3

CDR3 protein: ASSPGQGDEQY
V gene: TRBV28
clone size: .
J gene: TRBJ2-7

CDR3 protein: AISEYSNSNQPQH
V gene: TRBV10-3
clone size: .
J gene: TRBJ1-5

CDR3 protein: ASSRTFGGRDNIQY
V gene: TRBV4-3
clone size: .
J gene: TRBJ2-4

CDR3 protein: ASSDGDRVGNEQF
V gene: TRBV6-1
clone size: .
J gene: TRBJ2-1

CDR3 protein: ASSNGDPGQGTDTQY
V gene: TRBV21-1
clone size: .
J gene: TRBJ2-3

CDR3 protein: ASRSTGIINEKLF
V gene: TRBV19
clone size: .
J gene: TRBJ1-4

CDR3 protein: ASSPGQGGGYT
V gene: TRBV18
clone size: .
J gene: TRBJ1-2

CDR3 protein: ASSRGQRNTDTQY
V gene: TRBV14
clone size: .
J gene: TRBJ2-3

CDR3 protein: ASSLPGQGAGYT
V gene: TRBV7-9
clone size: .
J gene: TRBJ1-2

CDR3 protein: ASSLSGRGLEKLF
V gene: TRBV27
clone size: .
J gene: TRBJ1-4

CDR3 protein: ASSQGDRGLY
V gene: TRBV14
clone size: .
J gene: TRBJ2-7

CDR3 protein: ASSQSGTSGRYEQY
V gene: TRBV14
clone size: .
J gene: TRBJ2-7

CDR3 protein: AWRNIKENTDTQY
V gene: TRBV30
clone size: .
J gene: TRBJ2-3

CDR3 protein: ATSDGLAGNNEQF
V gene: TRBV24-1
clone size: .
J gene: TRBJ2-1

CDR3 protein: ASSLVSGGGQLGTEAF
V gene: TRBV5-1
clone size: once
J gene: TRBJ1-1

CDR3 protein: ASSQDRGNLPQH
V gene: TRBV28
clone size: .
J gene: TRBJ1-5

CDR3 protein: ATRGGYNEQF
V gene: TRBV24-1
clone size: .
J gene: TRBJ2-1

CDR3 protein: AWNSGQVNQPQH
V gene: TRBV30
clone size: once
J gene: TRBJ1-5

CDR3 protein: ASSLVGCGYT
V gene: TRBV5-1
clone size: .
J gene: TRBJ1-2

CDR3 protein: SGTSGDTQY
V gene: TRBV29-1
clone size: once
J gene: TRBJ2-3

CDR3 protein: ASPISGSNTGELF
V gene: TRBV6-5
clone size: .
J gene: TRBJ2-2

CDR3 protein: ASSLAGQGRQETQY
V gene: TRBV11-2
clone size: .
J gene: TRBJ2-5

CDR3 protein: ASSDRDWNTEAF
V gene: TRBV27
clone size: once
J gene: TRBJ1-1

CDR3 protein: ASSPRQRVYGYT
V gene: TRBV27
clone size: .
J gene: TRBJ1-2

CDR3 protein: ATSRASSYNEQF
V gene: TRBV15
clone size: .
J gene: TRBJ2-1

CDR3 protein: ASSRQSGSYEQY
V gene: TRBV5-1
clone size: .
J gene: TRBJ2-7

CDR3 protein: ASSQRGSGRVNEQF
V gene: TRBV4-3
clone size: .
J gene: TRBJ2-1

CDR3 protein: ASRDSGGSYEQY
V gene: TRBV6-5
clone size: .
J gene: TRBJ2-7

CDR3 protein: ASSDSDRGSYEQY
V gene: TRBV6-1
clone size: .
J gene: TRBJ2-7

CDR3 protein: ASRVGTGVHEQY
V gene: TRBV2
clone size: .
J gene: TRBJ2-7

CDR3 protein: ASSPDIYNEQF
V gene: TRBV28
clone size: .
J gene: TRBJ2-1

CDR3 protein: ASSRGQGYYEQY
V gene: TRBV19
clone size: .
J gene: TRBJ2-7

CDR3 protein: ASSGGTSGSREQY
V gene: TRBV9
clone size: once
J gene: TRBJ2-7

CDR3 protein: ASSRKTGNTEAF
V gene: TRBV6-5
clone size: .
J gene: TRBJ1-1

CDR3 protein: ASSSGAGRTEAF
V gene: TRBV5-1
clone size: .
J gene: TRBJ1-1

CDR3 protein: ASSQDPGPREGEKLF
V gene: TRBV4-2
clone size: .
J gene: TRBJ1-4

CDR3 protein: ASSLEDRNTQY
V gene: TRBV7-9
clone size: .
J gene: TRBJ2-3

CDR3 protein: ASSPPSGRRNTGELF
V gene: TRBV18
clone size: .
J gene: TRBJ2-2

CDR3 protein: ASRRQGETQY
V gene: TRBV2
clone size: once
J gene: TRBJ2-5

CDR3 protein: ASSLAGYTDTQY
V gene: TRBV11-1
clone size: .
J gene: TRBJ2-3

CDR3 protein: ASSFQGTYGYT
V gene: TRBV7-2
clone size: .
J gene: TRBJ1-2